This T cell receptor beta chain is from a study of blood T cell repertoires in COVID-19. Study-wide background: From the United States, Italy and Spain came samples of acute and convalescent COVID-19.

Germline assignment: CDR1 LNHNV and CDR2 YYDKDF (reference sequence). The V gene lost 8 bases and the J gene lost 1 base, with 14 bases spanning the gap. The CDR3 runs 15 residues. The repertoire was sequenced with immunoSEQ multiplex PCR; TCRdb's copy has only in-frame clones and lacks some. The sample has around 220,000 clones, 85% to 90% seen once; the top ten hold 10% to 13%. Sequenced: peripheral blood. This clonotype originated in a woman in her forties or fifties with COVID-19, enrolled during active disease. This chain connects TRBV15 to TRBJ2-2; TRBD1 might be the D (6 bases). The CDR3 here is CATESHRVNTGELFF. As DNA, the CDR3 is TGTGCCACCGAGTCCCACAGGGTGAACACCGGGGAGCTGTTTTTT.